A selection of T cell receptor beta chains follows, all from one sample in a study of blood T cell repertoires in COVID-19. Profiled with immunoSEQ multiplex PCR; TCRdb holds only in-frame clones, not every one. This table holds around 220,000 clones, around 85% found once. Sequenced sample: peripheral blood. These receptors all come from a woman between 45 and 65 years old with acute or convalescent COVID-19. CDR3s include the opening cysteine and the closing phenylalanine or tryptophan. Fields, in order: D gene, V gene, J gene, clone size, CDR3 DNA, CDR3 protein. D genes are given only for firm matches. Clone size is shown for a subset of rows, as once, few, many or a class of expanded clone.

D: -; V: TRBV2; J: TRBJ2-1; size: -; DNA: TGTGCCAGCAGAGGAGATCTCTATGAGCAGTTCTTC; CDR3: CASRGDLYEQFF
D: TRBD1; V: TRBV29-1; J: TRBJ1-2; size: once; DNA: TGCAGCGTTGTAGCGCGACCGGGACAGGGGAACTATGGCTACACCTTC; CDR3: CSVVARPGQGNYGYTF
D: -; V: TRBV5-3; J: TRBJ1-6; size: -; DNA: TGTGCCAGAAGCGACCTCAGGGAAGATAATTCACCCCTCCACTTT; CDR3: CARSDLREDNSPLHF
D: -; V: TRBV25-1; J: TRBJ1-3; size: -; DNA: TGTGCCAGCAGTGAATGGGGGGGGGCTATTGGAAACACCATATATTTT; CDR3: CASSEWGGAIGNTIYF
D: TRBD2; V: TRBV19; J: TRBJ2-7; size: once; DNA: TGTGCCAGTAGTATAATCCTAGCGGGAGGAGGCGAGCAGTACTTC; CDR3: CASSIILAGGGEQYF
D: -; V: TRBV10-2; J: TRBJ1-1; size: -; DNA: TGCGCCAGCAGTATTAGCTCTGGAGTTGAAGCTTTCTTT; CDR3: CASSISSGVEAFF
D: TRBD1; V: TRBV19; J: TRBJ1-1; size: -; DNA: TGTGCCAGTCGGGTGGGACAGCTTAACACTGAAGCTTTCTTT; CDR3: CASRVGQLNTEAFF
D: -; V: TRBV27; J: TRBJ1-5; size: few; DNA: TGTGCCAGCAGTTTCCAGTACAATCAGCCCCAGCATTTT; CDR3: CASSFQYNQPQHF
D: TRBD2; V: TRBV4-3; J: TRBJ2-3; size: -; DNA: TGCGCCAGCAGCCAAGAATGGCCTAGCGGGAGGGTACGCACAGATACGCAGTATTTT; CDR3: CASSQEWPSGRVRTDTQYF
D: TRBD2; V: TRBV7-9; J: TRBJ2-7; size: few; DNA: TGTGCCAGCAGCCCAGCCGGGACTAGCAGATACGAGCAGTACTTC; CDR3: CASSPAGTSRYEQYF
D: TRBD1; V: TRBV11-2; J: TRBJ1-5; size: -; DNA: TGTGCCAGCAGCGTGACAGGGACGAACCAGCCCCAGCATTTT; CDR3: CASSVTGTNQPQHF
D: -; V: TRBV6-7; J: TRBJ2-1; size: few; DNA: TGTGCCAGCAGTGGGGACTTTGAGCAGTTCTTC; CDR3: CASSGDFEQFF
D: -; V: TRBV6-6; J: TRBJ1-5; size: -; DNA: TGTGCCAGCAGGGGGCCCAAAGGCAATCAGCCCCAGCATTTT; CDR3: CASRGPKGNQPQHF
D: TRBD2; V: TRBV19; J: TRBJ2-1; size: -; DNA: TGTGCCAGTAGTGGGGTAGCGGGGGGCCGGTCCTACAATGAGCAGTTCTTC; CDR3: CASSGVAGGRSYNEQFF
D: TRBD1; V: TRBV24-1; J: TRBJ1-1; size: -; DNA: TGTGCCACCAGTGGAACAGGGGGGAACACTGAAGCTTTCTTT; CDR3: CATSGTGGNTEAFF
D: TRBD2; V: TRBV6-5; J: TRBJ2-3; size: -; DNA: TGTGCCAGCAGGAGACTAGCGGCCACAGATACGCAGTATTTT; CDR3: CASRRLAATDTQYF
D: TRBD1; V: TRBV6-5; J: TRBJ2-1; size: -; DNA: TGTGCCAGCAGCTCACCGGGACAGGGGATCTCTGAGCAGTTCTTC; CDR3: CASSSPGQGISEQFF
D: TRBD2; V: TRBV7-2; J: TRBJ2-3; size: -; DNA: TGTGCCAGCAGCGTTAGCGGGGGGGCCATAGATACGCAGTATTTT; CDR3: CASSVSGGAIDTQYF
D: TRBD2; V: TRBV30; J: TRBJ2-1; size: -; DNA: TGTGCCTGGTCCCGACGGACTAGCGGATACAATGAGCAGTTCTTC; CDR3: CAWSRRTSGYNEQFF
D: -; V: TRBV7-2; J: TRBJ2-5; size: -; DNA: TGTGCCAGCAGCTTTCGACTCGTTGGGACCCAGTACTTC; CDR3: CASSFRLVGTQYF
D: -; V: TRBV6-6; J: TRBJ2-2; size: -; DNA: TGTGCCAGCAGTCGGGACCCCCCCGGGAGCGACACCGGGGAGCTGTTTTTT; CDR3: CASSRDPPGSDTGELFF
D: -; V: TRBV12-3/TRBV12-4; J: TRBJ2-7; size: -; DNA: TGTGCCAGCTCGGGTTGGGAGCAGTACTTC; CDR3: CASSGWEQYF